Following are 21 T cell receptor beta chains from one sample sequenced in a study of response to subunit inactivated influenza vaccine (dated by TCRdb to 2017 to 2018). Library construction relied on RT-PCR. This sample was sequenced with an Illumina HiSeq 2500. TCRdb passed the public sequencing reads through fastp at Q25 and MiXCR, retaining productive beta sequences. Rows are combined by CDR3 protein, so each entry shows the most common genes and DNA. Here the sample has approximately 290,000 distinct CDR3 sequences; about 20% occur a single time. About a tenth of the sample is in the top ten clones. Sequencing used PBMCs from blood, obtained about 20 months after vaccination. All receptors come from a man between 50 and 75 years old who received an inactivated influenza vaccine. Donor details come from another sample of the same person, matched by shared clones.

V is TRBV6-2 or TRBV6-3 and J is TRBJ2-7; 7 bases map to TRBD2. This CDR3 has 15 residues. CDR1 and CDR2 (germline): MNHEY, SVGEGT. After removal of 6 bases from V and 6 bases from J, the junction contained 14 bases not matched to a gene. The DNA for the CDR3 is TGTGCCAGCAGCCCAGCGGGGCAAAGAGGAGGCGAGCAGTACTTC. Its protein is CASSPAGQRGGEQYF.

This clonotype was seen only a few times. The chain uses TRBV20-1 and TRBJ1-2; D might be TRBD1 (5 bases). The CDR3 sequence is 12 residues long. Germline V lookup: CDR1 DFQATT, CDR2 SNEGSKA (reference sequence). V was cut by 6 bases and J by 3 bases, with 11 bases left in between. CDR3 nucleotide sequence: TGCAGTGCGGGGACGGCCGACTATGGCTACACCTTC. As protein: CSAGTADYGYTF.

The CDR3 reads CASSLATGTHDNEQFF. The CDR3 DNA is TGCGCCAGCAGCTTGGCCACCGGGACACACGACAATGAGCAGTTCTTC. This chain joins TRBV5-1 and TRBJ2-1; perhaps TRBD1 as D (6 bases). This CDR3 has 16 residues. V lost 0 bases and J lost 5, with 15 bases in between. The germline gives CDR1 SGHRS, CDR2 YFSETQ.

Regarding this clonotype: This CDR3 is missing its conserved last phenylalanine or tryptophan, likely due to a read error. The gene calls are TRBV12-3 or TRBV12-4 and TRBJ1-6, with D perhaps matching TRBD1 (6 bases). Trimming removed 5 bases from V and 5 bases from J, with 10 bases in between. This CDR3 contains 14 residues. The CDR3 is CASSTDSNNSPLHI. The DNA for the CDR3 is TGTGCCAGCAGTACGGACAGTAATAATTCACCCCTCCACATT.

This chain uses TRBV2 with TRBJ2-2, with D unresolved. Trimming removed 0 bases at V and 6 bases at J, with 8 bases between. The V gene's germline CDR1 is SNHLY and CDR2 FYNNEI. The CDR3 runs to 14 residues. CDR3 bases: TGTGCCAGCAGTGAAGCGCCAGGATCCGGGGAGCTGTTTTTT. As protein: CASSEAPGSGELFF.

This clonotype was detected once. CDR3 nucleotide sequence: TGTGCCAGCAGCGGCGGGACAGCCCAAGAGACCCAGTACTTC. Its protein product is CASSGGTAQETQYF. The chain has TRBV7-6 and TRBJ2-5, with D perhaps matching TRBD1 (7 bases). CDR1 is SGHVS, CDR2 FNYEAQ, per germline. The CDR3 covers 14 residues. Trimming removed 5 bases from V and 1 base from J, with 11 bases in between.

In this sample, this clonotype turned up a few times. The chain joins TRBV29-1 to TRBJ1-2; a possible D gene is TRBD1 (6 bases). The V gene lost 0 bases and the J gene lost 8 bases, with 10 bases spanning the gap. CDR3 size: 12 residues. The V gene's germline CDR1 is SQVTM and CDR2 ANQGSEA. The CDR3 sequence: CSVEERGSGYTF. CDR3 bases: TGCAGCGTTGAAGAAAGGGGGAGCGGCTACACCTTC.

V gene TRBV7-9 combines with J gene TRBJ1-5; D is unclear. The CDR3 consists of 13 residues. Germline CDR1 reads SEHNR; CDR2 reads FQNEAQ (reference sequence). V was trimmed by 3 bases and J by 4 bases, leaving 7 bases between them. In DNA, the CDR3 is TGTGCCAGCAGCTTTAACACGAATCAGCCCCAGCATTTT. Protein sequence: CASSFNTNQPQHF. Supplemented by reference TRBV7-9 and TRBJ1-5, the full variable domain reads DTGVSQNPRHKITKRGQNVTFRCDPISEHNRLYWYRQTLGQGPEFLTYFQNEAQLEKSRLLSDRFSAERPKGSFSTLEIQRTEQGDSAMYLCASSFNTNQPQHFGDGTRLSIL.

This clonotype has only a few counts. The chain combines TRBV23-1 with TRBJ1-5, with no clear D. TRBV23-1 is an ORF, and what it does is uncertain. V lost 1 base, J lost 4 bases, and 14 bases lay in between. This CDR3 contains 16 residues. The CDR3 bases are TGCGCCAGCAGTCAATATTTGGCACAGCCTAATCAGCCCCAGCATTTT. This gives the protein CASSQYLAQPNQPQHF.

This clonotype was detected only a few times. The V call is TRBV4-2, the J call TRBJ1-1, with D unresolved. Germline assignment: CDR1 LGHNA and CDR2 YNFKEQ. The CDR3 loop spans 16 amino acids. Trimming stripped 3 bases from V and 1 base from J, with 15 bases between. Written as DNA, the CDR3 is TGTGCCAGCAGCCAGGGCCCCAGCGTGGCGAACACTGAAGCTTTCTTT. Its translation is CASSQGPSVANTEAFF.

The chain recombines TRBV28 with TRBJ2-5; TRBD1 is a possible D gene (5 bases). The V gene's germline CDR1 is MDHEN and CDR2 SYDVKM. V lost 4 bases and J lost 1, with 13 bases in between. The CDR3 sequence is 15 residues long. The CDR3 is CASSSSGISQETQYF. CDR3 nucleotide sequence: TGTGCCAGCAGTTCATCAGGGATCAGCCAAGAGACCCAGTACTTC.

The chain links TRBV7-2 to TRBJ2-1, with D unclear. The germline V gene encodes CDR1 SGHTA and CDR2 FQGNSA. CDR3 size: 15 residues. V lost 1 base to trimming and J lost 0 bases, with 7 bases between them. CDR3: CASSLERSSYNEQFF. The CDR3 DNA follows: TGTGCCAGCAGCTTAGAGAGGAGCTCCTACAATGAGCAGTTCTTC.

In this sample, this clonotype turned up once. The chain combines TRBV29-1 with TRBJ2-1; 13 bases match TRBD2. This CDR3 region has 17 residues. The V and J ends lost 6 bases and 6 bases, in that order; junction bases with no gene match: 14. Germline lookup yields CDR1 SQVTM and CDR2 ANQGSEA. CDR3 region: CSVAISVLAGGGNEQFF. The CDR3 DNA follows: TGCAGCGTCGCCATATCCGTACTAGCGGGAGGGGGCAATGAGCAGTTCTTC.

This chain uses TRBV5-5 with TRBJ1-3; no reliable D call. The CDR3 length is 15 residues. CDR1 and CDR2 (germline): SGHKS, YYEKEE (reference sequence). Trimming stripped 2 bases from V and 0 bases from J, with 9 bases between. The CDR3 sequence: CASSLTTISGNTIYF. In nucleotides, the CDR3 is TGTGCCAGCAGCTTAACCACAATCTCTGGAAACACCATATATTTT.

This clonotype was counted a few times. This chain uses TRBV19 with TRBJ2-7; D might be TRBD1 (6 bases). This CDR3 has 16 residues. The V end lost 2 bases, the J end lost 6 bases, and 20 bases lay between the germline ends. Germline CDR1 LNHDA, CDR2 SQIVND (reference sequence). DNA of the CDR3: TGTGCCAGTAGTATATTCTACGGGACAAGGGGCGGCGAGCAGTACTTC. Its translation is CASSIFYGTRGGEQYF.

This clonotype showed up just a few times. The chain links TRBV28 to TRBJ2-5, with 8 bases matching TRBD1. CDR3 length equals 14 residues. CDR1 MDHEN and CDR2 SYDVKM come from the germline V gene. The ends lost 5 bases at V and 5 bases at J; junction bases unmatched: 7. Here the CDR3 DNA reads TGTGCCAGCAGTATCCAGGGGGCCGGGGAGACCCAGTACTTC. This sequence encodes CASSIQGAGETQYF.

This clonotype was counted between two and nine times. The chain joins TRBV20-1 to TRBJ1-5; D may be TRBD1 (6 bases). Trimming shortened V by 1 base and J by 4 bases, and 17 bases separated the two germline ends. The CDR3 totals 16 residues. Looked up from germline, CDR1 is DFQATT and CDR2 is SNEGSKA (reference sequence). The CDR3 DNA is TGCAGTGCTAGAGGAAGTAGGGGGACATCTAATCAGCCCCAGCATTTT. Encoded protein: CSARGSRGTSNQPQHF.

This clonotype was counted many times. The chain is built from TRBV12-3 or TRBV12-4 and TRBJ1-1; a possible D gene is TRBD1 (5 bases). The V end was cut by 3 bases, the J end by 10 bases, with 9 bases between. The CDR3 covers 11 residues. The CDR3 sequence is CASSLGGIAFF. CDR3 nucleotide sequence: TGTGCCAGCAGTTTGGGGGGGATAGCTTTCTTT.

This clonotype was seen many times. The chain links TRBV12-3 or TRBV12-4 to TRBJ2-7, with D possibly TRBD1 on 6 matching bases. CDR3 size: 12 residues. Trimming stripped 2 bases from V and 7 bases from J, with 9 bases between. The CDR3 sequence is CASSLLGGEQYF. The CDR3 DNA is TGTGCCAGCAGTTTATTAGGGGGTGAGCAGTACTTC.

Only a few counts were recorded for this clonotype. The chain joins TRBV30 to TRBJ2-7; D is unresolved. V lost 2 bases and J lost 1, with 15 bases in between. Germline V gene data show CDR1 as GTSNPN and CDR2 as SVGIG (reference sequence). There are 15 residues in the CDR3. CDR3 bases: TGTGCCTGGAGTTCACGGGCAGCGCCTTCCTACGAGCAGTACTTC. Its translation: CAWSSRAAPSYEQYF.

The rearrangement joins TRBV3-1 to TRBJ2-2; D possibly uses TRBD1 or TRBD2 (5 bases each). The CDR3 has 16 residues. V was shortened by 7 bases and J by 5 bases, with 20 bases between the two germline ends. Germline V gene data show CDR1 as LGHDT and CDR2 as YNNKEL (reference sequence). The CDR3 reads CASIASGQGRTGELFF. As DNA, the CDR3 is TGTGCCAGCATCGCGTCGGGGCAGGGTCGAACCGGGGAGCTGTTTTTT.